The 27 T cell receptor beta chains below all came from one sample that was sequenced in a study of beta chain features in type 1 diabetes. Expressed TCRB transcripts were sequenced because the isolated RNA had all been reverse transcribed beforehand. Sequencing was performed with immunoSEQ multiplex PCR; in TCRdb, only in-frame clones are kept and a portion is missing. Of some 250,000 clones listed, around a quarter are singletons. The sample comprised central memory CD4+ T cells from blood. The receptors were gathered from a man in his thirties or forties in good health.

The genes are TRBV2 and TRBJ2-5; TRBD1 agrees at 7 bases. The V segment lost 3 bases and the J segment 10 bases; nucleotides outside the gene matches: 14. CDR1 and CDR2 from the germline V gene are SNHLY and FYNNEI. The CDR3 is 15 amino acids. The CDR3 DNA reads as TGTGCCAGCAGTGACAGGGACCGAGTAAGGGGGCTCCAGTACTTC. As protein: CASSDRDRVRGLQYF. Complete variable domain (other parts from reference TRBV2 and TRBJ2-5): EPEVTQTPSHQVTQMGQEVILRCVPISNHLYFYWYRQILGQKVEFLVSFYNNEISEKSEIFDDQFSVERPDGSNFTLKIRSTKLEDSAMYFCASSDRDRVRGLQYFGPGTRLLVL.

This chain connects TRBV5-4 to TRBJ2-6; maybe TRBD2 (6 bases). Germline V lookup: CDR1 SGHNT, CDR2 YYREEE (reference sequence). V was trimmed by 6 bases and J by 2 bases, leaving 15 bases between them. The length of the CDR3 is 16 residues. CDR3 sequence (DNA): TGTGCCAGCACTCCGACCGGGGGTGCTGGGGCCAACGTCCTGACTTTC. It is translated as CASTPTGGAGANVLTF.

The chain recombines TRBV2 with TRBJ2-5; perhaps TRBD1 as D (6 bases). The CDR3 consists of 16 residues. Germline lookup yields CDR1 SNHLY and CDR2 FYNNEI. Trimming removed 6 bases at V and 3 bases at J, with 20 bases between. The CDR3 nucleotides are TGTGCCAGCAGCGTTGACCGAGACAGGATTAAAGAGACCCAGTACTTC. It specifies CASSVDRDRIKETQYF.

The chain uses TRBV19 and TRBJ1-1; 7 bases are a match to TRBD1. Per the germline V gene, CDR1 is LNHDA and CDR2 is SQIVND (reference sequence). Losses at the gene ends were 5 bases for V and 5 bases for J; bases not matched to a gene: 14. The CDR3 is 16 amino acids. For the CDR3, the DNA is TGTGCCAGTAGTCTCCGGACAGGCCAAACAAGGACTGAAGCTTTCTTT. Its protein is CASSLRTGQTRTEAFF.

This clone was counted between two and nine times. V gene TRBV6-1 combines with J gene TRBJ1-3; the D gene is possibly TRBD1 (6 bases). Germline lookup yields CDR1 MNHNS and CDR2 SASEGT. The ends were cut back, 3 bases at V and 7 bases at J, with 28 bases in the middle. The CDR3 loop spans 19 amino acids. The CDR3 DNA is TGTGCCAGCAGTGACGCTCCAGGGACACCCCAGGGAGGACGGAACACCATATATTTT. Translation gives CASSDAPGTPQGGRNTIYF.

This chain connects TRBV28 to TRBJ1-2, with 10 bases lining up with TRBD1. Trimming at V came to 5 bases and at J to 5 bases, leaving 2 bases not matched to a gene. This CDR3 comprises 13 residues. Germline V gives CDR1 MDHEN, CDR2 SYDVKM. The CDR3 DNA sequence: TGTGCCAGCAGTCAGGGACAGGGGTATGGCTACACCTTC. Residues: CASSQGQGYGYTF.

This clone was observed a few times. The CDR3 sequence is CASSLKEDTQYF. As DNA, the CDR3 is TGTGCCAGCAGCTTGAAGGAAGATACGCAGTATTTT. V is TRBV5-6 and J is TRBJ2-3; D is unclear. The CDR3 runs to 12 residues. The germline gives CDR1 SGHDT, CDR2 YYEEEE. The V and J ends lost 1 base and 5 bases respectively, with 5 bases between them.

About this clone: This likely reflects a read error, since a far larger clone is one base away. The chain recombines TRBV2 with TRBJ2-1; 9 bases agree with TRBD1. This CDR3 region has 13 residues. Germline V gives CDR1 SNHLY, CDR2 FYNNEI. CDR3 DNA sequence: TGTGCCAGCCGGGACAGGGATACCAATGAGCAGCTCTTC. Amino acid sequence: CASRDRDTNEQLF.

This clone was recorded many times. The CDR3 region has the DNA TGTGCCAGCAGCTCCATGCGTGGCGAGCAGTACTTC. It encodes CASSSMRGEQYF. The genes are TRBV7-2 and TRBJ2-7; D is unresolved. Germline loops: CDR1 SGHTA, CDR2 FQGNSA. Trimming stripped 4 bases from V and 6 bases from J, with 10 bases between. The CDR3 has 12 amino acids.

This clone was counted once. This chain links TRBV11-2 with TRBJ1-1; perhaps TRBD1 as D (6 bases). The CDR3 spans 16 residues. The germline gives CDR1 SGHAT, CDR2 FQNNGV. Deletions cut 6 bases from V and 0 bases from J, with 17 bases between. The CDR3 spells CASSPGGGRMNTEAFF. The CDR3 DNA is TGTGCCAGCAGTCCCGGGGGGGGCCGGATGAACACTGAAGCTTTCTTT.

The sample holds many counts of this clone. V gene TRBV7-8 combines with J gene TRBJ2-4; unclear D gene. Germline CDR1 reads SGHVS; CDR2 reads FQNEAQ. V lost 4 bases, J lost 0 bases, and 10 bases lay in between. The CDR3 totals 15 residues. CDR3 nucleotides: TGTGCCAGCAGCTCCGACGGAATAGCCAAAAACATTCAGTACTTC. It translates to CASSSDGIAKNIQYF.

This clone was picked up one time. This chain connects TRBV4-2 to TRBJ2-7; D gene unclear. The CDR3 extends over 15 amino acids. Germline assignment: CDR1 LGHNA and CDR2 YNFKEQ. Trimming took off 1 base at V and 6 bases at J, with 16 bases between the two ends. The CDR3 protein is CASSQVGPDPGEQYF. The CDR3 DNA reads as TGTGCCAGCAGCCAAGTAGGGCCAGATCCTGGCGAGCAGTACTTC.

This clone came up a few times. This sample also contains other DNA sequences that code for the same CDR3. The chain is built from TRBV9 and TRBJ2-1; tentative D call: TRBD1 (5 bases). The germline gives CDR1 SGDLS, CDR2 YYNGEE. The germline V and J ends were trimmed by 0 bases and 0 bases, with 7 bases remaining between them. The CDR3 is made up of 15 amino acids. The CDR3 DNA follows: TGTGCCAGCAGCGTAGGCCAGGGCTCCTACAATGAGCAGTTCTTC. Translating it yields CASSVGQGSYNEQFF.

Only one count was recorded for this clone. The genes are TRBV4-3 and TRBJ2-3; perhaps TRBD1 as D (6 bases). Between the trimmed V and J ends, which lost 2 bases and 4 bases, there was a span of 13 bases. This CDR3 region has 15 residues. CDR1 and CDR2 from the germline V gene are LGHNA and YSLEER. The CDR3 coding sequence is TGCGCCAGCAGCCAAACGGACAGTTGGGCAGATACGCAGTATTTT. It is translated as CASSQTDSWADTQYF.

This clone was found a few times. This chain links TRBV27 with TRBJ1-5; a possible D gene is TRBD1 (5 bases). The CDR3 is 16 residues long. V was cut by 3 bases and J by 0 bases, with 12 bases left in between. Per the germline V gene, CDR1 is MNHEY and CDR2 is SMNVEV (reference sequence). CDR3 sequence: CASSFSGISSNQPQHF. The DNA of the CDR3 is TGTGCCAGCAGTTTTTCAGGGATCAGTAGCAATCAGCCCCAGCATTTT.

The CDR3 DNA reads TGTGCCAGCTCACCACCGGTATGGAGCTCCTACAATGAGCAGTTCTTC. Amino acids: CASSPPVWSSYNEQFF. The J gene is TRBJ2-1, the V gene TRBV18; no firm D call. CDR1 and CDR2 (germline): KGHSH, LQKENI. V lost 0 bases to trimming and J lost 0 bases, with 9 bases between them. The CDR3 length is 16 residues.

About this clone: Within the sample, other DNA sequences also encode this same CDR3. V is TRBV29-1 and J is TRBJ2-7, with D perhaps matching TRBD2 (6 bases). V dropped 1 base and J dropped 7 bases, with 11 bases sitting between them. Germline V CDR1 and CDR2: SQVTM, ANQGSEA. The CDR3 totals 12 residues. This CDR3 reads CSVEGGVGEQYF. As DNA, the CDR3 is TGCAGCGTTGAAGGGGGGGTTGGTGAGCAGTACTTC.

The CDR3: CASSSRGDSYEQYF. CDR3 bases: TGTGCCAGCAGTTCCAGAGGCGACTCCTACGAGCAGTACTTC. The chain has TRBV27 and TRBJ2-7; D remains unclear. The germline V gene encodes CDR1 MNHEY and CDR2 SMNVEV (reference sequence). V lost 4 bases to trimming and J lost 0 bases, with 10 bases between them. The CDR3 sequence is 14 residues long.

This clone showed up just a few times. This chain links TRBV2 with TRBJ2-7; D might be TRBD1 (6 bases). Trimming shortened V by 5 bases and J by 3 bases, and 11 bases separated the two germline ends. Germline V gene data show CDR1 as SNHLY and CDR2 as FYNNEI. The CDR3 is 13 residues long. The CDR3 bases are TGTGCCAGCAGTTACAGGGAAGGCTACGAGCAGTACTTC. Its translation: CASSYREGYEQYF.

The chain couples TRBV2 to TRBJ2-4; 7 bases align to TRBD1. V was clipped by 8 bases and J by 5 bases; unmatched bases: 9. The CDR3 sequence is 14 residues long. Germline CDR1 and CDR2: SNHLY and FYNNEI. CDR3 residues: CASGKRTGQNIQYF. The CDR3 DNA follows: TGTGCCAGCGGGAAGAGGACAGGACAAAACATTCAGTACTTC.

This clone has only a few counts. The V and J genes are TRBV30 and TRBJ1-4; D unresolved. The germline gives CDR1 GTSNPN, CDR2 SVGIG (reference sequence). V was clipped by 2 bases and J by 8 bases, with 6 bases between them. The length of the CDR3 is 11 residues. The CDR3 reads CAWSNGEKLFF. For the CDR3, the DNA is TGTGCCTGGAGTAACGGGGAAAAACTGTTTTTT.

This clone was picked up a small number of times. The J gene is TRBJ2-2, the V gene TRBV7-2, with 8 bases lining up with TRBD1. The V segment lost 6 bases and the J segment 0 bases; nucleotides outside the gene matches: 3. The germline gives CDR1 SGHTA, CDR2 FQGNSA. The CDR3 totals 15 residues. This chain's CDR3 is CASSRDRSNTGELFF. The CDR3, as DNA: TGTGCCAGCAGTCGGGACAGGTCGAACACCGGGGAGCTGTTTTTT.

This clone turned up a few times. The chain employs TRBV19 and TRBJ2-5; D gene uncertain. The CDR3 has 13 amino acids. V lost 5 bases, J lost 5 bases, and 12 bases lay in between. Per germline, CDR1 LNHDA and CDR2 SQIVND (reference sequence). The CDR3 nucleotides read TGTGCCAGTAGTTTGGACGCTGGGGAGACCCAGTACTTC. Its protein is CASSLDAGETQYF. The full variable domain, completed using reference TRBV19 and TRBJ2-5, is DGGITQSPKYLFRKEGQNVTLSCEQNLNHDAMYWYRQDPGQGLRLIYYSQIVNDFQKGDIAEGYSVSREKKESFPLTVTSAQKNPTAFYLCASSLDAGETQYFGPGTRLLVL.

This clone occurred a few times. V and J are TRBV5-4 and TRBJ2-1, with a possible D match to TRBD2 (7 bases). Germline CDR1 SGHNT, CDR2 YYREEE (reference sequence). The CDR3 consists of 16 residues. V lost 5 bases, J lost 0 bases, and 15 bases lay in between. The CDR3 region has the DNA TGTGCCAGCAGGAAAGGGGGGGGCTTCTCCTACAATGAGCAGTTCTTC. Protein sequence: CASRKGGGFSYNEQFF.

The table lists this clone with a few counts. The chain carries TRBV29-1 and TRBJ2-1; D may be TRBD2 (5 bases). V was cut by 4 bases and J by 7 bases, with 14 bases left in between. Looked up from germline, CDR1 is SQVTM and CDR2 is ANQGSEA. The CDR3 is 13 residues long. The CDR3 is CSVGPSSANEQFF. The CDR3 nucleotides are TGCAGCGTTGGGCCTAGCTCAGCGAATGAGCAGTTCTTC.

There are a few counts of this clone. The chain links TRBV7-2 to TRBJ2-5, with D possibly TRBD1 on 5 matching bases. The germline V gene has CDR1 SGHTA and CDR2 FQGNSA. V lost 5 bases to trimming and J lost 2 bases, with 6 bases between them. This CDR3 is 12 amino acids long. In DNA form, the CDR3 reads TGTGCCAGCAGCCGGACACAAGAGACCCAGTACTTC. Amino acid sequence: CASSRTQETQYF.

This clone was observed a handful of times. The gene calls are TRBV15 and TRBJ2-7, with D perhaps TRBD1 or TRBD2 (5 bases each). The CDR3 has 16 residues. Germline V CDR1 and CDR2: LNHNV, YYDKDF (reference sequence). Between the trimmed V and J ends, which lost 5 bases and 2 bases, there was a span of 19 bases. DNA for the CDR3: TGTGCCACCAGCGTCCAAGGGATCCCGGGGCCCTACGAGCAGTACTTC. Its translation: CATSVQGIPGPYEQYF. The variable domain in full, with the rest retrieved from reference TRBV15 and TRBJ2-7, is DAMVIQNPRYQVTQFGKPVTLSCSQTLNHNVMYWYQQKSSQAPKLLFHYYDKDFNNEADTPDNFQSRRPNTSFCFLDIRSPGLGDTAMYLCATSVQGIPGPYEQYFGPGTRLTVT.